The TCR beta chain described here comes from a study of blood T cells in healthy people across ages. Overall study results and limits: Naive T cell percentage showed a strong correlation with the diversity of TCR beta.

PCR was performed a second time for about 7 to 12 cycles using a sample-barcoded 5' primer and a J-beta primer mix. A single record per CDR3 protein comes from TCRdb applying MiXCR to the 5' RACE reads. The table has about 590,000 distinct CDR3 sequences, approximately 30% seen once. This CDR3 spans 16 amino acids. The J segment lost 4 bases and the V segment lost 6 bases, leaving 11 bases of the junction unmatched. Germline assignment: CDR1 SNHLY and CDR2 FYNNEI. With regard to this clonotype: Antigen specificity is unknown.

For every donor, a draw yielded 7.5 to 10 milliliters of peripheral blood. The sample taken for sequencing was blood. This sequence joins TRBV2 and TRBJ2-5, with 10 positions matching TRBD2. The TCR sequence derives from a woman aged 80 or over in good health. The CDR3 region is CASRETAGGIRETQYF. CDR3 nucleotide sequence: TGTGCCAGCAGAGAGACAGCGGGGGGGATCCGAGAGACCCAGTACTTC.